The 16 T cell receptor beta chains reported below all come from one sample, sequenced in a study of T cells after yellow fever vaccination. From the 5' RACE reads, TCRdb called clonotypes with MiXCR, one entry per CDR3 protein. The sample consists of tens of thousands of distinct CDR3 sequences, 6% to 8.5% of them appearing once. This material consisted of PBMCs, either bulk or a sorted T-cell subset (CD4+, CD8+, memory, or dextramer-sorted; not recorded which), taken on the day of the first yellow fever vaccination. The receptors come from a man younger than 35 who received the YFV17D yellow fever vaccine.

This clonotype was found many times. V is TRBV3-1 and J is TRBJ1-2, with TRBD1 matching over 12 bases. Germline values: CDR1 LGHDT, CDR2 YNNKEL (reference sequence). The CDR3 spans 15 residues. J gave up 7 bases and V 3 bases, and 6 bases lay outside the gene matches. CDR3 protein: CASSQVGTGGSGYTF. Written as DNA, the CDR3 is TGTGCCAGCAGCCAGGTGGGGACAGGGGGCAGTGGCTACACCTTC.

Details on this clonotype: Possible read error: a much larger clone is one base away. Here the CDR3 reads CGSTKDGYGLNQPQHF. Written as DNA, the CDR3 is TGTGGCAGCACCAAAGACGGCTACGGGTTAAATCAGCCCCAGCATTTT. The chain recombines TRBV6-1 with TRBJ1-5; D remains unclear. The CDR3 runs to 16 residues. Germline CDR1 is MNHNS and CDR2 is SASEGT.

This clonotype was found a few times. The CDR3 nucleotides are TGTGCCAGCAGTTTAGTAGGGGGGACATACGAGCAGTACTTC. Translated: CASSLVGGTYEQYF. J is TRBJ2-7 and V is TRBV12-3 or TRBV12-4; the D gene could be TRBD1 or TRBD2 (6 bases each). Trimming stripped 1 base from V and 4 bases from J, with 11 bases between. The CDR3 length is 14 residues.

The chain has TRBV5-4 and TRBJ2-1; D is ambiguous. Per germline, CDR1 SGHNT and CDR2 YYREEE (reference sequence). The CDR3 is 13 amino acids. V was pared by 3 bases and J by 6 bases, with 10 bases between. CDR3 coding DNA: TGTGCCAGCAGCTGGGCTACCAGCAATGAGCAGTTCTTC. Its translation: CASSWATSNEQFF. Full variable domain (missing parts from reference TRBV5-4 and TRBJ2-1): ETGVTQSPTHLIKTRGQQVTLRCSSQSGHNTVSWYQQALGQGPQFIFQYYREEENGRGNFPPRFSGLQFPNYSSELNVNALELDDSALYLCASSWATSNEQFFGPGTRLTVL.

The chain links TRBV13 to TRBJ2-1, with 8 bases that match TRBD2. The junction had 4 bases not matched to a gene; V was cut back by 7 bases and J by 2 bases. The germline gives CDR1 PRHDT, CDR2 FYEKMQ (reference sequence). The CDR3 is 14 residues long. The CDR3 DNA is TGTGCCAGCATAGCCGGGGGGGCCTACAATGAGCAGTTCTTC. Translated: CASIAGGAYNEQFF.

This clonotype was detected a few times. This chain connects TRBV7-2 to TRBJ2-7; D may be TRBD2 (6 bases). This CDR3 region has 14 residues. Germline CDR1 is SGHTA and CDR2 is FQGNSA. V lost 1 base to trimming and J lost 3 bases, with 10 bases between them. The CDR3, as DNA: TGTGCCAGCAGCTTAGGTCTAGCGTTCTACGAGCAGTACTTC. Residues: CASSLGLAFYEQYF.

This clonotype was found many times. The chain recombines TRBV6-6 with TRBJ1-3, with D hard to call. CDR1 and CDR2 from the germline V gene are MNHNY and SVGAGI (reference sequence). The CDR3 sequence is 13 residues long. The V and J ends lost 0 bases and 3 bases respectively, with 3 bases between them. Written as DNA, the CDR3 is TGTGCCAGCAGTTACTCAGGTGGAAACACCATATATTTT. Its translation is CASSYSGGNTIYF.

The table lists this clonotype with a few counts. The chain uses TRBV5-1 and TRBJ2-7; TRBD2 aligns across 13 bases. Germline assignment: CDR1 SGHRS and CDR2 YFSETQ. The CDR3 covers 16 residues. J was trimmed by 6 bases and V by 0 bases; bases with no gene match: 6. The CDR3 DNA sequence: TGCGCCAGCAGCTTGGGAGGACTAGCGGGGGCTGGCGAGCAGTACTTC. Translation gives CASSLGGLAGAGEQYF.

The chain couples TRBV5-4 to TRBJ1-1, with D perhaps matching TRBD1 (6 bases). Trimming took 4 bases from V and 6 from J, leaving 16 bases between them. Germline lookup yields CDR1 SGHNT and CDR2 YYREEE (reference sequence). The length of the CDR3 is 14 residues. CDR3 nucleotides: TGTGCCAGCAGCCCACAGGGCCGAGGGGCTGAAGCTTTCTTT. Its protein is CASSPQGRGAEAFF.

This clonotype was detected many times. The chain has TRBV7-9 and TRBJ2-2, with D possibly being TRBD2 (7 bases). The germline V gene has CDR1 SEHNR and CDR2 FQNEAQ (reference sequence). V was pared by 9 bases and J by 2 bases, with 19 bases between. This CDR3 is built from 16 residues. The CDR3 here is CASPLVGGLNTGELFF. Written as DNA, the CDR3 is TGTGCCAGTCCCCTTGTCGGGGGGCTCAACACCGGGGAGCTGTTTTTT.

This clonotype was seen ten or more times. This chain joins TRBV18 and TRBJ2-7; D could derive from TRBD1 or TRBD2 (5 bases each). V gave up 3 bases and J gave up 1 base, with 10 bases separating them. This CDR3 is 14 amino acids long. Per germline, CDR1 KGHSH and CDR2 LQKENI. In DNA, the CDR3 is TGTGCCAGCTCACCCGGGACGGATTCCTACGAGCAGTACTTC. Amino acids: CASSPGTDSYEQYF.

This clonotype occurred many times. This chain links TRBV2 with TRBJ1-1, with a possible D match to TRBD1 (5 bases). Germline CDR1 and CDR2: SNHLY and FYNNEI. Between the trimmed V and J ends, which lost 7 bases and 0 bases, there was a span of 9 bases. The CDR3 is 13 residues long. CDR3 coding DNA: TGTGCCAGCATCGGGACTTTGAACACTGAAGCTTTCTTT. It specifies CASIGTLNTEAFF.

The sample holds many counts of this clonotype. This chain connects TRBV3-1 to TRBJ1-2; a possible D gene is TRBD1 (5 bases). The length of the CDR3 is 16 residues. The V and J ends lost 0 bases and 8 bases respectively, with 19 bases between them. CDR1 LGHDT and CDR2 YNNKEL come from the germline V gene (reference sequence). CDR3 nucleotides: TGTGCCAGCAGCCAAGATGTCAACGCCGGGGCGGGGGGCTACACCTTC. It encodes CASSQDVNAGAGGYTF.

This clonotype was seen many times. This sequence joins TRBV6-1 and TRBJ2-5, with D possibly matching TRBD2 (6 bases). The germline V gene encodes CDR1 MNHNS and CDR2 SASEGT. The length of the CDR3 is 14 residues. The V end was cut by 8 bases, the J end by 3 bases, with 16 bases between. CDR3 coding DNA: TGTGCCAGCTGCATGACCTTAGCGGAAGAGACCCAGTACTTC. Residues: CASCMTLAEETQYF.

The V and J genes are TRBV29-1 and TRBJ2-7, with D possibly matching TRBD1 (6 bases). Between the trimmed V and J ends, which lost 5 bases and 1 base, there was a span of 12 bases. CDR3 size: 13 residues. Germline-derived CDR1 and CDR2 are SQVTM and ANQGSEA. CDR3 in amino acids: CSVSNTGSYEQYV. CDR3 in DNA: TGCAGCGTTTCCAATACAGGGTCCTACGAGCAGTACGTC.

Note on this clonotype: This may arise from a read error, as a much more abundant clone is one base away. The chain combines TRBV24-1 with TRBJ2-1; D may be TRBD1 or TRBD2 (5 bases each). Germline V gene data show CDR1 as KGHDR and CDR2 as SFDVKD. The CDR3 sequence is 15 residues long. The CDR3 spells CTTSEPGDGTIEQFF. Here the CDR3 DNA reads TGTACCACCAGTGAGCCTGGGGACGGTACAATTGAGCAGTTCTTC.